Each of the 32 T cell receptor beta chains below was sequenced from the same sample in a study of shared T cell receptors in the human thymus. Produced via immunoSEQ multiplex PCR; TCRdb's table is partial and in-frame only. The sample gives just under 550,000 clones, about 80% of which show up once; approximately 0.013% is in the top ten. These data also featured in a second study, about human thymus T cells.

The specimen sequenced was thymocytes. The receptors come from a boy younger than two with a congenital heart defect.

The chain couples TRBV5-4 to TRBJ1-2, with 7 bases fitting TRBD1. The CDR3 is 15 residues long. Germline values: CDR1 SGHNT, CDR2 YYREEE (reference sequence). Trimming removed 4 bases from V and 0 bases from J; junction bases left unmatched: 6. The CDR3 spells CASSARDRTNYGYTF. For the CDR3, the DNA is TGTGCCAGCAGCGCCCGGGACAGAACTAACTATGGCTACACCTTC.

The J gene is TRBJ1-1, the V gene TRBV5-4; TRBD1 aligns across 9 bases. With 4 bases clipped from V and 2 bases from J, the junction kept 3 bases outside the gene matches. The CDR3 length is 14 residues. Germline loops: CDR1 SGHNT, CDR2 YYREEE (reference sequence). CDR3 DNA sequence: TGTGCCAGCAGCCGGGGACAGGGTAACACTGAAGCTTTCTTT. Protein sequence: CASSRGQGNTEAFF.

This chain joins TRBV19 and TRBJ2-7; tentative D call: TRBD2 (7 bases). Trimming cost V 3 bases and J 2 bases, with 14 bases left between them. This CDR3 is 15 amino acids long. CDR1 and CDR2 from the germline V gene are LNHDA and SQIVND (reference sequence). This CDR3 reads CASSMVGGGTYEQYF. The CDR3 bases are TGTGCCAGTAGTATGGTAGGGGGGGGTACCTACGAGCAGTACTTC.

This clone was seen only a few times. The chain links TRBV18 to TRBJ2-1, with D hard to call. CDR1 is KGHSH and CDR2 is LQKENI in the germline V gene. V lost 0 bases to trimming and J lost 0 bases, with 9 bases between them. This CDR3 has 16 amino acids. The CDR3: CASSPPLLSSYNEQFF. The CDR3 DNA sequence: TGTGCCAGCTCACCACCTCTTCTAAGCTCCTACAATGAGCAGTTCTTC.

This clone was counted between two and nine times. This chain links TRBV27 with TRBJ2-3, with 9 bases matching TRBD1. The CDR3 runs 17 residues. V lost 5 bases and J lost 3; bases outside the gene matches: 12. Germline V gene data show CDR1 as MNHEY and CDR2 as SMNVEV (reference sequence). This CDR3 reads CASSLHNTGGSTDTQYF. In DNA, the CDR3 is TGTGCCAGCAGTCTACACAATACAGGGGGCTCTACAGATACGCAGTATTTT.

The rearrangement links TRBV27 to TRBJ2-5; no definite D call. The CDR3 has 15 amino acids. V lost 2 bases and J 1 base, leaving 11 bases between the germline ends. Germline V gives CDR1 MNHEY, CDR2 SMNVEV (reference sequence). CDR3 loop: CASSLGWASQETQYF. CDR3 in DNA: TGTGCCAGCAGTTTAGGTTGGGCAAGCCAAGAGACCCAGTACTTC.

V and J are TRBV6-1 and TRBJ1-2; the match to TRBD1 covers 7 bases. This CDR3 has 16 residues. In germline, CDR1 is MNHNS, CDR2 SASEGT. The trim removed 3 bases at V and 2 bases at J, leaving 9 bases unmatched. CDR3 sequence reads: CASSDQEGATNYGYTF. DNA of the CDR3: TGTGCCAGCAGTGATCAGGAGGGGGCGACGAACTATGGCTACACCTTC.

The chain combines TRBV7-3 with TRBJ2-7; 13 bases are shared with TRBD2. The length of the CDR3 is 19 residues. V lost 0 bases, J lost 1 base, and 9 bases stayed unmatched. CDR1 SGHTA and CDR2 FQGTGA come from the germline V gene. The CDR3 is CASSLTRTSGGILSYEQYF. The CDR3 coding sequence is TGTGCCAGCAGCTTAACTCGGACTAGCGGGGGTATCCTATCCTACGAGCAGTACTTC.

The CDR3 spells CASRMRAETYEQYF. The CDR3 DNA sequence: TGCGCCAGCAGGATGCGGGCAGAAACCTACGAGCAGTACTTC. The J gene is TRBJ2-7, the V gene TRBV5-1; tentative D call: TRBD2 (5 bases). CDR1 SGHRS and CDR2 YFSETQ come from the germline V gene. This CDR3 contains 14 residues. Trimming removed 5 bases at V and 2 bases at J, with 14 bases between.

This clone was seen only a few times. The chain recombines TRBV10-3 with TRBJ2-5; 10 bases match TRBD2. Germline V gene sequence: CDR1 ENHRY, CDR2 SYGVKD. V shed 2 bases, J shed 2 bases, and the junction held 2 bases outside the gene matches. This CDR3 comprises 15 residues. The CDR3 nucleotides are TGTGCCATCAGTGAGGGACTAGCGGCGCAAGAGACCCAGTACTTC. Residues: CAISEGLAAQETQYF.

The V call is TRBV29-1, the J call TRBJ2-1; D possibly corresponds to TRBD1 (6 bases). V lost 4 bases and J lost 0, with 13 bases in between. In germline, CDR1 is SQVTM, CDR2 ANQGSEA. The CDR3 loop spans 15 amino acids. The CDR3 spells CSVAGTSPSYNEQFF. The CDR3 DNA sequence: TGCAGCGTTGCCGGGACATCCCCCTCCTACAATGAGCAGTTCTTC.

This rearrangement joins TRBV7-9 to TRBJ2-7; TRBD1 matches 9 bases. Germline lookup yields CDR1 SEHNR and CDR2 FQNEAQ (reference sequence). V shed 4 bases, J shed 2 bases, and the junction held 6 bases outside the gene matches. This CDR3 is built from 15 residues. CDR3 residues: CASSSGQGKPYEQYF. The CDR3 DNA is TGTGCCAGCAGCTCCGGACAGGGGAAGCCCTACGAGCAGTACTTC.

This sequence joins TRBV4-3 and TRBJ2-1; 8 bases are shared with TRBD2. This CDR3 has 17 amino acids. Germline CDR1 is LGHNA and CDR2 is YSLEER. V shed 1 base and J 6 bases; nucleotides not matched to a gene: 11. This CDR3 is CASSQVPRGGRGNEQFF. CDR3 in DNA: TGCGCCAGCAGCCAAGTCCCCCGGGGGGGACGGGGCAATGAGCAGTTCTTC.

This clone showed up just a few times. The rearrangement links TRBV21-1 to TRBJ2-7; the table's D gene call, TRBD1, was not cross checked with the DNA. TRBV21-1 is reported as a pseudogene. This CDR3 has 16 amino acids. The CDR3 here is CASSKSYRGIFSEQYF. The CDR3, as DNA: TGTGCCAGCAGCAAATCGTACAGGGGGATCTTCTCCGAGCAGTACTTC.

The rearrangement links TRBV2 to TRBJ2-3, with 10 nucleotides matching TRBD2. This CDR3 has 16 amino acids. CDR1 is SNHLY, CDR2 FYNNEI, per germline. Germline trimming cut 0 bases from V and 5 bases from J; bases unmatched to any gene: 5. DNA of the CDR3: TGTGCCAGCAGTGAAGCACTAGCGGGATCGGTAGATACGCAGTATTTT. Residues: CASSEALAGSVDTQYF. Full variable domain (remainder filled in from reference TRBV2 and TRBJ2-3): EPEVTQTPSHQVTQMGQEVILRCVPISNHLYFYWYRQILGQKVEFLVSFYNNEISEKSEIFDDQFSVERPDGSNFTLKIRSTKLEDSAMYFCASSEALAGSVDTQYFGPGTRLTVL.

The V gene is TRBV11-3, the J gene TRBJ2-7, with a weak D call TRBD2 (6 bases). The CDR3 covers 14 residues. V was shortened by 1 base and J by 3 bases, with 10 bases between the two germline ends. Germline CDR1 reads SGHNT; CDR2 reads YENEEA. The CDR3 DNA reads as TGTGCCAGCAGCTTAGTCGCGGGATACTACGAGCAGTACTTC. Translating gives CASSLVAGYYEQYF. Full variable domain (rest looked up from reference TRBV11-3 and TRBJ2-7): EAGVVQSPRYKIIEKKQPVAFWCNPISGHNTLYWYLQNLGQGPELLIRYENEEAVDDSQLPKDRFSAERLKGVDSTLKIQPAELGDSAVYLCASSLVAGYYEQYFGPGTRLTVT.

The chain recombines TRBV27 with TRBJ2-2; 9 bases match TRBD1. Germline values: CDR1 MNHEY, CDR2 SMNVEV (reference sequence). The CDR3 is 16 residues long. Trimming took 2 bases from V and 2 from J; bases not matched to a gene: 3. This CDR3 reads CASSLRDRVNTGELFF. In nucleotides, the CDR3 is TGTGCCAGCAGTTTAAGGGACAGGGTCAACACCGGGGAGCTGTTTTTT.

The chain combines TRBV9 with TRBJ1-4; tentative D call: TRBD1 (6 bases). CDR3 length: 15 amino acids. Germline lookup yields CDR1 SGDLS and CDR2 YYNGEE. V was trimmed by 3 bases and J by 3 bases, leaving 12 bases between them. The CDR3 is CASSAGQNANEKLFF. CDR3 coding DNA: TGTGCCAGCAGCGCTGGACAGAATGCTAATGAAAAACTGTTTTTT.

DNA of the CDR3: TGTGCCAGCAGTGTTAGGACAGGGCCTCCGACTGGGGCCAACGTCCTGACTTTC. The encoded protein is CASSVRTGPPTGANVLTF. The J gene is TRBJ2-6, the V gene TRBV27, with 8 bases identical to TRBD1. Germline-derived CDR1 and CDR2 are MNHEY and SMNVEV (reference sequence). The CDR3 has 18 residues. The V and J ends lost 5 bases and 2 bases, in that order; junction bases with no gene match: 11.

V and J are TRBV7-2 and TRBJ2-1, with D possibly matching TRBD2 (6 bases). The length of the CDR3 is 15 residues. Germline assignment: CDR1 SGHTA and CDR2 FQGNSA. V dropped 0 bases and J dropped 15 bases, with 21 bases sitting between them. CDR3 nucleotide sequence: TGTGCCAGCAGCTTAGCGCGGGACTTGGGGGAAAGGCGGTTCTTC. Encoded protein: CASSLARDLGERRFF.

CDR3 DNA: TGTGCCAGCAGCTTCGAACTCTCTCGGCGGGAGCCCCATGATACGCAGTATTTT. Protein sequence: CASSFELSRREPHDTQYF. The genes are TRBV11-2 and TRBJ2-3, with 7 bases aligning to TRBD2. The germline gives CDR1 SGHAT, CDR2 FQNNGV. The length of the CDR3 is 18 residues. Trimming cost V 3 bases and J 6 bases; bases outside gene matches: 18.

The chain has TRBV30 and TRBJ2-1; 9 bases align to TRBD1. The CDR3 totals 15 residues. From germline, CDR1 is GTSNPN and CDR2 SVGIG (reference sequence). J gave up 4 bases and V 2 bases, and 6 bases lay outside the gene matches. The CDR3 protein is CAWSPLGTGYNEQFF. CDR3 nucleotide sequence: TGTGCCTGGAGTCCCCTTGGGACAGGGTACAATGAGCAGTTCTTC.

The V gene is TRBV2, the J gene TRBJ2-4; tentatively, D is TRBD1 (5 bases). Germline lookup yields CDR1 SNHLY and CDR2 FYNNEI. V dropped 3 bases and J dropped 4 bases, with 13 bases sitting between them. This CDR3 spans 15 amino acids. CDR3 coding DNA: TGTGCCAGCAGTGACTTTCAGGGAAGGAAAAACATTCAGTACTTC. It yields the protein CASSDFQGRKNIQYF.

The rearrangement links TRBV4-1 to TRBJ1-5; 7 bases agree with TRBD1. J was trimmed by 7 bases and V by 0 bases; bases with no gene match: 6. The CDR3 runs 15 residues. Germline V CDR1 and CDR2: MGHRA, YSYEKL. The CDR3 nucleotides are TGCGCCAGCAGCCAAGACGGCAGGGGGGACCAGCCCCAGCATTTT. Its protein is CASSQDGRGDQPQHF.

The rearrangement links TRBV28 to TRBJ2-2; weak D call: TRBD1 (5 bases). This CDR3 is 15 amino acids long. Germline V gene sequence: CDR1 MDHEN, CDR2 SYDVKM. V was pared by 5 bases and J by 1 base, with 11 bases between. CDR3 amino acids: CASSARVVNTGELFF. The CDR3 region has the DNA TGTGCCAGCAGTGCCAGGGTTGTGAACACCGGGGAGCTGTTTTTT.

On this clone itself: The same CDR3 also results from other DNA sequences found in this sample. The genes are TRBV27 and TRBJ1-5; D not resolved. Per germline, CDR1 MNHEY and CDR2 SMNVEV (reference sequence). CDR3 length: 13 residues. The V and J ends lost 3 bases and 6 bases respectively, with 9 bases between them. The chain's CDR3 is CASSLSMSQPQHF. The CDR3 DNA reads as TGTGCCAGCAGTTTGTCCATGAGTCAGCCCCAGCATTTT.

This chain uses TRBV11-3 with TRBJ2-7, with 9 bases matching TRBD1. V was pared by 5 bases and J by 5 bases, with 10 bases of the junction left unmatched. The CDR3 runs 15 residues. Germline lookup yields CDR1 SGHNT and CDR2 YENEEA. DNA for the CDR3: TGTGCCAGCAGCAACGGTGGGGACAGGGCCCACGAGCAGTACTTC. Protein: CASSNGGDRAHEQYF.

This chain connects TRBV25-1 to TRBJ1-4; D is perhaps TRBD1 (5 bases). The ends were cut back, 4 bases at V and 0 bases at J, with 12 bases in the middle. CDR1 is MGHDK and CDR2 is SYGVNS in the germline V gene. The CDR3 length is 16 residues. The CDR3 loop reads CASSAHAGPTNEKLFF. CDR3 bases: TGTGCCAGCAGTGCCCACGCAGGGCCAACTAATGAAAAACTGTTTTTT.

This clone was observed a few times. V usage is TRBV19 and J usage is TRBJ2-7, with unresolved D. The germline V gene encodes CDR1 LNHDA and CDR2 SQIVND (reference sequence). This CDR3 comprises 14 residues. V shed 3 bases and J shed 2 bases, with 11 bases lying between them. The CDR3 sequence is CASSMYGKTYEQYF. The CDR3 DNA sequence: TGTGCCAGTAGTATGTACGGTAAGACCTACGAGCAGTACTTC.

This clone was counted between two and nine times. The rearrangement joins TRBV27 to TRBJ1-5; D is undetermined. The CDR3 contains 11 residues. V dropped 6 bases and J dropped 8 bases, with 8 bases sitting between them. Germline assignment: CDR1 MNHEY and CDR2 SMNVEV (reference sequence). In nucleotides, the CDR3 is TGTGCCAGCAGCCCTCTTGAGCCCCAGCATTTT. It yields the protein CASSPLEPQHF.

This chain joins TRBV4-3 and TRBJ2-4; the match to TRBD2 covers 12 bases. Germline V gene data show CDR1 as LGHNA and CDR2 as YSLEER. CDR3 length: 15 residues. J gave up 8 bases and V 0 bases, and 2 bases lay outside the gene matches. The CDR3 DNA follows: TGCGCCAGCAGCCAAGATCCTAGCGGGAGGGACATTCAGTACTTC. Amino acids: CASSQDPSGRDIQYF.

The V call is TRBV10-3, the J call TRBJ2-3; the match to TRBD2 covers 11 bases. Germline loops: CDR1 ENHRY, CDR2 SYGVKD. This CDR3 is 16 amino acids long. After removal of 2 bases from V and 4 bases from J, the junction contained 5 bases not matched to a gene. CDR3 protein: CAISERGLAAADTQYF. The DNA of the CDR3 is TGTGCCATCAGTGAGAGGGGACTAGCGGCGGCAGATACGCAGTATTTT.